The 32 T cell receptor beta chains reported below all come from one sample, sequenced in a study of radiotherapy plus CTLA-4 blockade in lung cancer. Using immunoSEQ multiplex PCR, the repertoire was profiled, and TCRdb retains in-frame clones only, with some absent. The table shows approximately 95,000 clones, with about 81% occurring only once. The material was peripheral blood, obtained from a patient treated with radiotherapy plus ipilimumab. The receptor set was obtained from a human donor with non-small cell lung cancer who had a partial response to radiotherapy plus ipilimumab.

This chain connects TRBV4-1 to TRBJ1-2; the D gene is possibly TRBD1 (6 bases). V was cut by 8 bases and J by 3 bases, with 13 bases left in between. Germline values: CDR1 MGHRA, CDR2 YSYEKL. The CDR3 contains 13 residues. The CDR3 sequence is CASGTGSHYGYTF. The CDR3 coding sequence is TGCGCCAGCGGCACAGGGTCCCACTATGGCTACACCTTC.

The rearrangement links TRBV6-1 to TRBJ2-6; 8 bases agree with TRBD1. Per germline, CDR1 MNHNS and CDR2 SASEGT. The CDR3 has 15 amino acids. J gave up 2 bases and V 4 bases, and 1 base lay outside the gene matches. CDR3 DNA: TGTGCCAGCAGTGGACAGGGGACTGGGGCCAACGTCCTGACTTTC. Protein product: CASSGQGTGANVLTF.

This clone showed up just a few times. The CDR3 bases are TGTGCCTGGAGTGGTAGGGGGCATCAGCCCCAGCATTTT. Translating gives CAWSGRGHQPQHF. V is TRBV30 and J is TRBJ1-5, with TRBD1 matching over 7 bases. The V gene end was trimmed by 1 base and the J gene end by 5 bases; junction bases not matched to a gene: 2. Looked up from germline, CDR1 is GTSNPN and CDR2 is SVGIG (reference sequence). This CDR3 spans 13 amino acids.

This clone was seen once. The gene calls are TRBV5-1 and TRBJ2-1, with TRBD2 identical over 14 bases. Germline V CDR1 and CDR2: SGHRS, YFSETQ. This CDR3 has 15 residues. The V segment lost 4 bases and the J segment 8 bases; nucleotides outside the gene matches: 5. This chain's CDR3 is CASSHGLAGGYEQFF. The DNA of the CDR3 is TGCGCCAGCAGCCACGGACTAGCGGGAGGTTATGAGCAGTTCTTC. Full variable domain (rest looked up from reference TRBV5-1 and TRBJ2-1): KAGVTQTPRYLIKTRGQQVTLSCSPISGHRSVSWYQQTPGQGLQFLFEYFSETQRNKGNFPGRFSGRQFSNSRSEMNVSTLELGDSALYLCASSHGLAGGYEQFFGPGTRLTVL.

The gene calls are TRBV7-9 and TRBJ1-2; no definite D call. Trimming took off 6 bases at V and 4 bases at J, with 9 bases between the two ends. The CDR3 is 12 residues long. The V gene's germline CDR1 is SEHNR and CDR2 FQNEAQ (reference sequence). DNA of the CDR3: TGTGCCAGCAGAGTGGGAGGCTATGGCTACACCTTC. Amino acid sequence: CASRVGGYGYTF.

The chain joins TRBV7-2 to TRBJ2-1; TRBD2 matches 12 bases. The CDR3 length is 15 residues. Germline V gives CDR1 SGHTA, CDR2 FQGNSA. Trimming at V came to 1 base and at J to 6 bases, leaving 1 base not matched to a gene. This chain's CDR3 is CASSLGTSGVNEQFF. The CDR3, as DNA: TGTGCCAGCAGCTTAGGGACTAGCGGGGTCAATGAGCAGTTCTTC.

The chain uses TRBV21-1 and TRBJ2-7; the table's D call, TRBD1, has no DNA check behind it. TRBV21-1 counts as a pseudogene. The CDR3 sequence is 12 residues long. This CDR3 reads CASPLRTGVLYF. The CDR3 coding sequence is TGTGCCAGCCCTTTGAGGACAGGGGTCTTGTACTTC.

The genes are TRBV28 and TRBJ2-5; 8 bases map to TRBD2. CDR1 MDHEN and CDR2 SYDVKM come from the germline V gene. V shed 2 bases and J 1 base; nucleotides not matched to a gene: 3. The CDR3 runs 15 residues. CDR3 coding DNA: TGTGCCAGCAGTTTAAGCGGGAGCCTCCAAGAGACCCAGTACTTC. This gives the protein CASSLSGSLQETQYF.

This chain joins TRBV19 and TRBJ2-1; D is undetermined. Germline values: CDR1 LNHDA, CDR2 SQIVND (reference sequence). The V end lost 7 bases, the J end lost 3 bases, and 4 bases lay between the germline ends. There are 11 residues in the CDR3. As DNA, the CDR3 is TGTGCCAGTAACAACTACAATGAGCAGTTCTTC. Translation gives CASNNYNEQFF.

This CDR3 is CASSLGQGVSETQYF. The DNA of the CDR3 is TGTGCCAGCAGCTTAGGACAGGGGGTATCAGAGACCCAGTACTTC. J is TRBJ2-5 and V is TRBV7-9; 9 bases line up with TRBD1. The CDR3 is 15 residues long. Per germline, CDR1 SEHNR and CDR2 FQNEAQ (reference sequence). The J segment lost 4 bases and the V segment lost 1 base, leaving 4 bases of the junction unmatched.

V usage is TRBV27 and J usage is TRBJ2-7; 7 bases align to TRBD1. The V gene's germline CDR1 is MNHEY and CDR2 SMNVEV (reference sequence). Unmatched junction bases numbered 6, after V lost 6 bases and J lost 1 base. The CDR3 spans 14 residues. This chain's CDR3 is CASSRTGTSYEQYF. In nucleotides, the CDR3 is TGTGCCAGCAGCCGGACAGGAACTTCCTACGAGCAGTACTTC.

This rearrangement joins TRBV27 to TRBJ2-6, with 10 nucleotides matching TRBD1. Germline values: CDR1 MNHEY, CDR2 SMNVEV (reference sequence). With V trimmed by 5 bases and J by 4 bases, 8 bases remained unmatched. The CDR3 length is 17 residues. CDR3 bases: TGTGCCAGCAGTCGTGGGACAGGGGTAGCCGGGGCCAACGTCCTGACTTTC. Translation: CASSRGTGVAGANVLTF.

This clone showed up just a few times. The rearrangement links TRBV19 to TRBJ1-1; TRBD1 agrees at 9 bases. CDR3 length: 14 amino acids. The junction had 8 bases not matched to a gene; V was cut back by 6 bases and J by 6 bases. CDR1 and CDR2 from the germline V gene are LNHDA and SQIVND (reference sequence). CDR3: CASRGQGTMAEAFF. The CDR3 nucleotides read TGTGCCAGTAGGGGACAGGGTACGATGGCTGAAGCTTTCTTT. Drawing the rest from reference TRBV19 and TRBJ1-1, the complete variable domain is DGGITQSPKYLFRKEGQNVTLSCEQNLNHDAMYWYRQDPGQGLRLIYYSQIVNDFQKGDIAEGYSVSREKKESFPLTVTSAQKNPTAFYLCASRGQGTMAEAFFGQGTRLTVV.

This chain uses TRBV7-2 with TRBJ2-7, with TRBD2 identical over 7 bases. CDR3 length: 16 amino acids. Germline assignment: CDR1 SGHTA and CDR2 FQGNSA. After removal of 3 bases from V and 2 bases from J, the junction contained 10 bases not matched to a gene. In nucleotides, the CDR3 is TGTGCCAGCAGCTTCGGGGGGAGGGGTTATACCTACGAGCAGTACTTC. Its protein is CASSFGGRGYTYEQYF.

The chain links TRBV30 to TRBJ2-2; tentatively, D is TRBD2 (6 bases). V lost 1 base, J lost 5 bases, and 11 bases lay in between. This CDR3 comprises 14 residues. The germline V gene has CDR1 GTSNPN and CDR2 SVGIG (reference sequence). CDR3 sequence (DNA): TGTGCCTGGAGTGGATTCGGGGGAACCGGGGAGCTGTTTTTT. Its protein product is CAWSGFGGTGELFF.

The chain uses TRBV4-2 and TRBJ2-3; 9 positions agree with TRBD2. Germline V CDR1 and CDR2: LGHNA, YNFKEQ. CDR3 length: 17 amino acids. The junction had 11 bases not matched to a gene; V was cut back by 3 bases and J by 4 bases. CDR3 protein: CASSHAIAGEGADTQYF. The CDR3 DNA reads as TGTGCCAGCAGCCATGCCATAGCGGGAGAAGGGGCAGATACGCAGTATTTT.

The chain links TRBV19 to TRBJ1-1; D possibly corresponds to TRBD1 (5 bases). The germline V and J ends were trimmed by 2 bases and 8 bases, with 15 bases remaining between them. Germline lookup yields CDR1 LNHDA and CDR2 SQIVND (reference sequence). This CDR3 is 14 amino acids long. The DNA for the CDR3 is TGTGCCAGTAGTATAATTCTTGCAGGGCCGGAAGCTTTCTTT. Protein product: CASSIILAGPEAFF.

A note on this clone: This sample also contains other DNA sequences that code for the same CDR3. V and J are TRBV5-1 and TRBJ2-3; D remains unclear. Trimming pared 0 bases from V and 0 bases from J, leaving 5 bases between. CDR1 and CDR2 (germline): SGHRS, YFSETQ. This CDR3 is built from 14 residues. As DNA, the CDR3 is TGCGCCAGCAGCTTGGGCGGTAGCACAGATACGCAGTATTTT. It is translated as CASSLGGSTDTQYF. Full variable domain (missing parts from reference TRBV5-1 and TRBJ2-3): KAGVTQTPRYLIKTRGQQVTLSCSPISGHRSVSWYQQTPGQGLQFLFEYFSETQRNKGNFPGRFSGRQFSNSRSEMNVSTLELGDSALYLCASSLGGSTDTQYFGPGTRLTVL.

This sequence joins TRBV28 and TRBJ2-7, with no clear D. Trimming stripped 1 base from V and 1 base from J, with 17 bases between. CDR3 length: 17 amino acids. The germline V gene has CDR1 MDHEN and CDR2 SYDVKM. The CDR3 region is CASSLFPAQRTSYEQYF. For the CDR3, the DNA is TGTGCCAGCAGTTTATTCCCGGCGCAGCGAACTTCCTACGAGCAGTACTTC.

The chain employs TRBV28 and TRBJ1-3; TRBD1 matches at 8 bases. The CDR3 runs 15 residues. Germline V CDR1 and CDR2: MDHEN, SYDVKM. V was pared by 4 bases and J by 4 bases, with 6 bases of the junction left unmatched. CDR3 protein: CASSSQGAGGNTIYF. CDR3 in DNA: TGTGCCAGCAGTTCCCAGGGGGCGGGGGGAAACACCATATATTTT. The full variable domain, in which reference TRBV28 and TRBJ1-3 provide the parts outside the CDR3, is DVKVTQSSRYLVKRTGEKVFLECVQDMDHENMFWYRQDPGLGLRLIYFSYDVKMKEKGDIPEGYSVSREKKERFSLILESASTNQTSMYLCASSSQGAGGNTIYFGEGSWLTVV.

The J gene is TRBJ1-5, the V gene TRBV28, with D possibly TRBD1 on 5 matching bases. CDR1 and CDR2 from the germline V gene are MDHEN and SYDVKM. V was shortened by 7 bases and J by 4 bases, with 11 bases between the two germline ends. The CDR3 is 13 amino acids. CDR3 sequence reads: CASTGGGNQPQHF. The CDR3 nucleotides read TGTGCCAGCACGGGGGGTGGGAATCAGCCCCAGCATTTT.

The chain combines TRBV29-1 with TRBJ2-7; 9 bases map to TRBD1. The CDR3 covers 17 residues. The V gene end was trimmed by 4 bases and the J gene end by 4 bases; junction bases not matched to a gene: 17. Germline CDR1 is SQVTM and CDR2 is ANQGSEA. The CDR3 region is CSVGGRQWTGEGYEQYF. The CDR3 nucleotides read TGCAGCGTTGGAGGGAGACAATGGACAGGGGAGGGGTACGAGCAGTACTTC.

J is TRBJ2-7 and V is TRBV5-1; TRBD1 agrees at 7 bases. CDR1 is SGHRS, CDR2 YFSETQ, per germline. The V segment lost 1 base and the J segment 6 bases; nucleotides outside the gene matches: 13. This CDR3 has 16 amino acids. CDR3 in amino acids: CASSLNRGVVHGEQYF. The CDR3 DNA reads as TGCGCCAGCAGCTTGAACAGGGGAGTGGTACATGGCGAGCAGTACTTC.

The chain employs TRBV7-9 and TRBJ2-1; TRBD2 might be the D (6 bases). The CDR3 extends over 16 amino acids. V lost 5 bases and J 3 bases, leaving 17 bases between the germline ends. From germline, CDR1 is SEHNR and CDR2 FQNEAQ (reference sequence). The CDR3 loop reads CASSHAPGLIYNEQFF. The CDR3 nucleotides are TGTGCCAGCAGCCACGCCCCGGGACTCATCTACAATGAGCAGTTCTTC.

This clone has just a few counts. The rearrangement joins TRBV4-2 to TRBJ2-7; 10 nucleotides line up with TRBD1. Looked up from germline, CDR1 is LGHNA and CDR2 is YNFKEQ. The CDR3 is 15 residues long. Trimming took 1 base from V and 5 from J; bases not matched to a gene: 5. This CDR3 reads CASSQGDRGPDEQYF. The CDR3 region has the DNA TGTGCCAGCAGCCAAGGGGACAGGGGCCCAGACGAGCAGTACTTC.

This rearrangement joins TRBV5-4 to TRBJ2-7; 8 bases line up with TRBD2. CDR3 length: 15 amino acids. Trimming cost V 4 bases and J 6 bases; bases outside gene matches: 12. Germline values: CDR1 SGHNT, CDR2 YYREEE (reference sequence). The chain's CDR3 is CASSQGTRERGEQYF. CDR3 coding DNA: TGTGCCAGCAGCCAAGGGACTAGAGAAAGGGGCGAGCAGTACTTC.

The V and J genes are TRBV15 and TRBJ2-7; 8 nucleotides agree with TRBD2. CDR1 and CDR2 (germline): LNHNV, YYDKDF (reference sequence). The V gene end was trimmed by 0 bases and the J gene end by 0 bases; junction bases not matched to a gene: 7. The CDR3 runs 17 residues. Here the CDR3 DNA reads TGTGCCACCAGCAGAGATGTAGCGGGAATACTCTCCTACGAGCAGTACTTC. This encodes CATSRDVAGILSYEQYF.

The rearrangement uses TRBV5-1 and TRBJ1-1; D gene uncertain. CDR1 is SGHRS, CDR2 YFSETQ, per germline. This CDR3 spans 14 amino acids. The germline V and J ends were trimmed by 4 bases and 4 bases, with 14 bases remaining between them. For the CDR3, the DNA is TGCGCCAGCAGCCAAACAGCCGTTACCACTGAAGCTTTCTTT. Amino acids: CASSQTAVTTEAFF. Variable domain in full (rest from reference TRBV5-1 and TRBJ1-1): KAGVTQTPRYLIKTRGQQVTLSCSPISGHRSVSWYQQTPGQGLQFLFEYFSETQRNKGNFPGRFSGRQFSNSRSEMNVSTLELGDSALYLCASSQTAVTTEAFFGQGTRLTVV.

In this sample, this clone turned up once. The chain links TRBV7-8 to TRBJ1-1; D may be TRBD1 (6 bases). The CDR3 runs to 15 residues. The germline V and J ends were trimmed by 1 base and 6 bases, with 15 bases remaining between them. CDR1 SGHVS and CDR2 FQNEAQ come from the germline V gene. The CDR3 DNA is TGTGCCAGCAGCTTAGAATGGGGGCGGGGGGCTGAAGCTTTCTTT. Amino acids: CASSLEWGRGAEAFF.

V is TRBV7-8 and J is TRBJ1-1, with no clear D. Trimming took off 0 bases at V and 6 bases at J, with 11 bases between the two ends. Germline CDR1 SGHVS, CDR2 FQNEAQ. CDR3 size: 14 residues. CDR3 sequence reads: CASSLASGRSEAFF. As DNA, the CDR3 is TGTGCCAGCAGCTTAGCGTCCGGGAGATCTGAAGCTTTCTTT.

This clone came up once. The chain is built from TRBV28 and TRBJ2-7; 8 bases map to TRBD1. CDR3 length: 14 residues. Germline V lookup: CDR1 MDHEN, CDR2 SYDVKM. Trimming cost V 6 bases and J 5 bases; bases outside gene matches: 9. This CDR3 is CASSEDRAGHEQYF. The CDR3 DNA follows: TGTGCCAGCAGCGAGGACAGGGCAGGCCACGAGCAGTACTTC.

The V gene is TRBV5-6, the J gene TRBJ2-7, with D possibly being TRBD1 (6 bases). From germline, CDR1 is SGHDT and CDR2 YYEEEE. The CDR3 is 14 residues long. Trimming pared 2 bases from V and 1 base from J, leaving 10 bases between. The DNA for the CDR3 is TGTGCCAGCAGCTTCTCGGACAGATCCTACGAGCAGTACTTC. It translates to CASSFSDRSYEQYF.